The present entry profiles one T cell receptor (beta chain) with its context. The Seattle patients, enrolled during active infection, were followed longitudinally. Original methodology: The assay estimated nucleated cells by amplifying reference gene primers. Libraries were prepared by immunoSEQ multiplex PCR; TCRdb keeps only in-frame clonotypes and omits some of them. The DNA gave D and trimming, while V, J and clone size come from that table. The repertoire holds about 250,000 clones, with 70% to 85% as singletons. The V segment lost 0 bases and the J segment 3 bases; nucleotides outside the gene matches: 8. CDR3 length: 17 amino acids. Germline CDR1 is SGHRS and CDR2 is YFSETQ. The sample originates from a study of blood T cell repertoires in COVID-19.

V gene TRBV5-1 combines with J gene TRBJ2-1; 8 positions match TRBD1. This TCR was sampled from a human donor with COVID-19, enrolled during active disease. The donor label of this sample is uncertain. Sample: peripheral blood. CDR3 DNA sequence: TGCGCCAGCAGCTTGGCCGGGGACAGGTCTTACTACAATGAGCAGTTCTTC. Amino acids: CASSLAGDRSYYNEQFF.